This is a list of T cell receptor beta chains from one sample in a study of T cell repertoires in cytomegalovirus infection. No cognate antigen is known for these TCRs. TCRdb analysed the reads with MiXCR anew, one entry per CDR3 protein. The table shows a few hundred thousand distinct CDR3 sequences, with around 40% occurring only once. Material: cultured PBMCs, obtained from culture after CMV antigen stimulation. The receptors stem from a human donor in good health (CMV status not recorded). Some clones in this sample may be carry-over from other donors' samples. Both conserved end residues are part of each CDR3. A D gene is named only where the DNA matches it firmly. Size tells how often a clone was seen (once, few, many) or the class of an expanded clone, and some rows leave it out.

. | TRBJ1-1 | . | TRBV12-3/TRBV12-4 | CASSFYRDGDTFF | TGTGCCAGCAGCTTCTACCGGGACGGTGATACTTTCTTT
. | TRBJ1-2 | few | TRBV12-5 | CASGLVVRGAPYGYTF | TGTGCTAGTGGTTTGGTAGTTCGAGGGGCCCCTTATGGCTACACCTTC
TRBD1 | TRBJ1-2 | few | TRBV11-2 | CASSKNTGVYGYTF | TGTGCCAGCAGCAAAAACACAGGGGTCTATGGCTACACCTTC
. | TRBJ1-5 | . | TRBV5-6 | CASSSETSNQPQHF | TGTGCCAGCAGCTCGGAAACATCCAATCAGCCCCAGCATTTT
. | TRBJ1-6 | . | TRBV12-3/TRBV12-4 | CASSYRVAPLHF | TGTGCCAGCAGTTACAGGGTAGCACCCCTCCACTTT
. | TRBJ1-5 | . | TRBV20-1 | CSAGSYQPQHF | TGCAGTGCTGGATCCTATCAGCCCCAGCATTTT
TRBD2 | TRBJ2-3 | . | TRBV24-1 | CATSDGGTSGDYDTQYF | TGTGCCACCAGTGATGGGGGGACTAGCGGGGACTACGATACGCAGTATTTT
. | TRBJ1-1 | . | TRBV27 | CASSLSIGGSAEAFF | TGTGCCAGCAGTTTATCGATAGGGGGGTCGGCTGAAGCTTTCTTT
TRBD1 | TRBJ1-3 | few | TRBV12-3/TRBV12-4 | CASSLAVGQLSGNTIYF | TGTGCCAGCAGTTTAGCCGTGGGACAGCTCTCTGGAAACACCATATATTTT
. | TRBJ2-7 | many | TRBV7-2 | CASSLPSSASYEQYF | TGTGCCAGCAGCTTGCCCTCTAGCGCCTCCTACGAGCAGTACTTC
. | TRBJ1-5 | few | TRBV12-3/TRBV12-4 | CASSYGANQPQHF | TGTGCCAGCAGTTATGGAGCCAATCAGCCCCAGCATTTT
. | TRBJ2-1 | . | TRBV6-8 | CASSYSSARGYEQFF | TGTGCCAGCAGTTACTCGAGTGCGAGGGGTTATGAGCAGTTCTTC
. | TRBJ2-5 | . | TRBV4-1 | CASSQDPLRQETQYF | TGCGCCAGCAGCCAAGATCCTTTGCGTCAAGAGACCCAGTACTTC
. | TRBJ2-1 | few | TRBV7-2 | CASSLRRTPSLDYNEQFF | TGTGCCAGCAGCTTAAGGAGGACCCCAAGCCTTGACTACAATGAGCAGTTCTTC
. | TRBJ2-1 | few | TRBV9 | CASSTRPGVGSYNEQFF | TGTGCCAGCAGCACCCGACCGGGAGTAGGCTCCTACAATGAGCAGTTCTTC
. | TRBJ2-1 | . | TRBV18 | CASSLRSREDEQFF | TGTGCCAGCTCACTCCGGAGCAGGGAAGATGAGCAGTTCTTC
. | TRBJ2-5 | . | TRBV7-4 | CASSLRVGKLTQYF | TGTGCCAGCAGCTTAAGAGTCGGAAAGCTGACCCAGTACTTC
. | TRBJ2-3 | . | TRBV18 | CASSPATTDTQYF | TGTGCCAGCTCACCGGCGACCACAGATACGCAGTATTTT
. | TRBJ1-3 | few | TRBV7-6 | CASSPAVGRGNTIYF | TGTGCCAGCAGCCCGGCGGTAGGGAGAGGAAACACCATATATTTT
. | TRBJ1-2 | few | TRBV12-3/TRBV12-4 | CASSLTDGLAYGYTF | TGTGCCAGCAGTTTGACGGATGGTCTGGCCTATGGCTACACCTTC
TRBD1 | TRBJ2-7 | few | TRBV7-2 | CASSRGATGVSEQYF | TGTGCCAGCAGCAGAGGGGCGACAGGGGTCTCCGAGCAGTACTTC
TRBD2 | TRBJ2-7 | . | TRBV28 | CASSLSGTRTYEQYF | TGTGCCAGCAGCCTTTCCGGGACTAGAACATACGAGCAGTACTTC
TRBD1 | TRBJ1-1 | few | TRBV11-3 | CASSSGQGANTEAFF | TGTGCCAGCAGCTCCGGACAGGGGGCAAACACTGAAGCTTTCTTT
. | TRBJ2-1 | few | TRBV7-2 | CASSSPNYHNEQFF | TGTGCCAGCAGCTCCCCAAACTATCACAATGAGCAGTTCTTC